The clone carrying this TCR beta chain was seen at least ten times. Its specificity is not known. This entry belongs to a study of T cell repertoires in cytomegalovirus infection. For the study at large: Signatures in public TCR beta sequences pointed to both CMV infection and matching HLA type. General study findings and limits: CMV carriers with the relevant HLA were identified by cumulative public TCR beta family frequency.

CDR1 is MNHEY and CDR2 is SMNVEV in the germline V gene (reference sequence). V shed 2 bases, J shed 9 bases, and the junction held 14 bases outside the gene matches. The CDR3 length is 17 residues. TCRdb independently ran MiXCR on the reads; one entry per CDR3 protein. This sample has around 630,000 distinct CDR3 sequences, with roughly a quarter found just once. V usage is TRBV27 and J usage is TRBJ2-1, with 9 bases identical to TRBD1. Material for sequencing was CD8+ T cells from PBMCs. This clonotype originated in a human donor in good health (CMV status not recorded). Some clones in this sample may be carry-over from other donors' samples. CDR3: CASSLGGPGTGRGEQFF. DNA of the CDR3: TGTGCCAGCAGTTTAGGGGGTCCCGGGACAGGGCGGGGTGAGCAGTTCTTC.